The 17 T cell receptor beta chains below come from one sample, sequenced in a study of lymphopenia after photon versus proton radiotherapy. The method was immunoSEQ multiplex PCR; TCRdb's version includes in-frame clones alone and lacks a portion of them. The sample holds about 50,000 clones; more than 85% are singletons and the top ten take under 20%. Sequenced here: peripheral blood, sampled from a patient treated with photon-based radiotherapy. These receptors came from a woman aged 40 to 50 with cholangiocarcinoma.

CDR3 residues: CASSQVQGRNQPQHF. The CDR3, as DNA: TGTGCCAGCAGCCAAGTACAGGGGAGAAATCAGCCCCAGCATTTT. The V gene is TRBV4-2, the J gene TRBJ1-5, with 7 bases aligning to TRBD1. The CDR3 runs to 15 residues. Germline CDR1 and CDR2: LGHNA and YNFKEQ. With V trimmed by 1 base and J by 4 bases, 4 bases remained unmatched.

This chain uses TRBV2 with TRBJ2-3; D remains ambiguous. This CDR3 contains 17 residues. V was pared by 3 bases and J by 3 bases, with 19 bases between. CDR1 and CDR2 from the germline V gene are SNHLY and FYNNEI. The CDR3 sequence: CASSEFGINVGTDTQYF. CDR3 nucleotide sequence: TGTGCCAGCAGTGAGTTTGGGATAAATGTTGGTACAGATACGCAGTATTTT.

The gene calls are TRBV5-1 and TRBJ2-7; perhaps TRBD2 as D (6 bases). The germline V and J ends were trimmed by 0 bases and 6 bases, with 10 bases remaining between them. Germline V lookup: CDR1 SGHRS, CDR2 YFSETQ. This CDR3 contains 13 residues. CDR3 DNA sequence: TGCGCCAGCAGCTTGGGGAGGGTTGGCGAGCAGTACTTC. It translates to CASSLGRVGEQYF.

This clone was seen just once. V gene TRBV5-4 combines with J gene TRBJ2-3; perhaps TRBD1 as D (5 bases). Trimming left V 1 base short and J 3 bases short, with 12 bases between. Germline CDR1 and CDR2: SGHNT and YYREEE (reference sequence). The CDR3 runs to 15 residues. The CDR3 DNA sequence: TGTGCCAGCAGCTTGAGGGGTGGTGGAACAGATACGCAGTATTTT. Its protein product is CASSLRGGGTDTQYF.

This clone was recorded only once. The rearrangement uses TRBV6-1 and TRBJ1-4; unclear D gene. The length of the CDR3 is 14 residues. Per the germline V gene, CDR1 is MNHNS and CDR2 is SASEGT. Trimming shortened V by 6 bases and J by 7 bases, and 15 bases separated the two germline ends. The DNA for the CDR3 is TGTGCCAGCAGGACGGCTAGTCGGGTTGAAAAACTGTTTTTT. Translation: CASRTASRVEKLFF.

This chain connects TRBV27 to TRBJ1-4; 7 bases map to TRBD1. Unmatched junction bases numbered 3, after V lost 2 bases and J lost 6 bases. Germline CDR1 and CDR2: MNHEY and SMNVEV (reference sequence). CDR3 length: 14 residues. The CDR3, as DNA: TGTGCCAGCAGTTTACAAACAGGGGATGAAAAACTGTTTTTT. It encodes CASSLQTGDEKLFF. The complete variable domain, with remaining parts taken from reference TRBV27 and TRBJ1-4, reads EAQVTQNPRYLITVTGKKLTVTCSQNMNHEYMSWYRQDPGLGLRQIYYSMNVEVTDKGDVPEGYKVSRKEKRNFPLILESPSPNQTSLYFCASSLQTGDEKLFFGSGTQLSVL.

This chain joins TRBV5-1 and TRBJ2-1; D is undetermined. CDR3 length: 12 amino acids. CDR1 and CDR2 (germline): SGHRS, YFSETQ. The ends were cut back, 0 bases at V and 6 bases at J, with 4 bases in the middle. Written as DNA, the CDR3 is TGCGCCAGCAGCTTGGAAGGCAATGAGCAGTTCTTC. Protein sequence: CASSLEGNEQFF.

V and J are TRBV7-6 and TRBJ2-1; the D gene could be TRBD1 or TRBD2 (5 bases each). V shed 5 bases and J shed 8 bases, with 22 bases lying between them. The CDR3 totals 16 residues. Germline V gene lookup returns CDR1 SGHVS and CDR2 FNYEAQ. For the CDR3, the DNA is TGTGCCAGCAGCCTTAGCGAATCAGGGCGCGAGGATGAGCAGTTCTTC. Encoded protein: CASSLSESGREDEQFF.

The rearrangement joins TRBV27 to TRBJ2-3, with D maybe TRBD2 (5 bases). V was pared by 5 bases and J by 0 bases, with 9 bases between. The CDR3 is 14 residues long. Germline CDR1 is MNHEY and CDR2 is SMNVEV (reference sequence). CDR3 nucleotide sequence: TGTGCCAGCAGTCGACGGGGTAGCACAGATACGCAGTATTTT. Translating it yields CASSRRGSTDTQYF.

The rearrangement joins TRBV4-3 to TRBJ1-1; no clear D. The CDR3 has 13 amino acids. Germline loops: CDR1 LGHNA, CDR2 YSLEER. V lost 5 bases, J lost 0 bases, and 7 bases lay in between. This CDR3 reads CASSRDMNTEAFF. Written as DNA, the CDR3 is TGCGCCAGCAGCAGGGATATGAACACTGAAGCTTTCTTT.

The CDR3 spells CASSPLGRTNTGELFF. The CDR3, as DNA: TGTGCCAGCAGCCCCCTCGGCCGCACGAACACCGGGGAGCTGTTTTTT. The chain recombines TRBV13 with TRBJ2-2; D uncertain. The germline V gene has CDR1 PRHDT and CDR2 FYEKMQ (reference sequence). With 5 bases removed from V and 0 bases from J, the gap between germline ends came to 13 bases. The CDR3 runs 16 residues.

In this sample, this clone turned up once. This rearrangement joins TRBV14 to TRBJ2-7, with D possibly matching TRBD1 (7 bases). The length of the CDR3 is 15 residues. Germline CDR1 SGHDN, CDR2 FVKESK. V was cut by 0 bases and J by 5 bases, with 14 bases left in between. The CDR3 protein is CASSQEGGQVNEQYF. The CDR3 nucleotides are TGTGCCAGCAGCCAAGAGGGAGGACAGGTTAACGAGCAGTACTTC.

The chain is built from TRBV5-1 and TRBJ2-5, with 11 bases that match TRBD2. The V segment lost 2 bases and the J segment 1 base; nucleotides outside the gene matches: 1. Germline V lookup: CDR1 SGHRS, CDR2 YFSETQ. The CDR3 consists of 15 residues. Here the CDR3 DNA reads TGCGCCAGCAGCTTAACTAGCGGGAGCCAAGAGACCCAGTACTTC. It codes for CASSLTSGSQETQYF.

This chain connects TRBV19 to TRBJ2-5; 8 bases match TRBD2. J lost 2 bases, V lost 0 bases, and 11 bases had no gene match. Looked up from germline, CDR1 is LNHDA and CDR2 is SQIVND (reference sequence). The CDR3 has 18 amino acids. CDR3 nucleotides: TGTGCCAGTAGTATAGATCTATTCGGACGGGAGGGTCAAGAGACCCAGTACTTC. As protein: CASSIDLFGREGQETQYF. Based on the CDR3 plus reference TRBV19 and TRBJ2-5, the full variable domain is DGGITQSPKYLFRKEGQNVTLSCEQNLNHDAMYWYRQDPGQGLRLIYYSQIVNDFQKGDIAEGYSVSREKKESFPLTVTSAQKNPTAFYLCASSIDLFGREGQETQYFGPGTRLLVL.

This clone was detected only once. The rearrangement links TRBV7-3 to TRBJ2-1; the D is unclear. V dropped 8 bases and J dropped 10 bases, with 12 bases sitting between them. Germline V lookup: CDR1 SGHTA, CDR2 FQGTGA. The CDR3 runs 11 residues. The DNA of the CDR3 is TGTGCCAGCGGTTCAGGACGAGAGCAGTTCTTC. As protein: CASGSGREQFF.

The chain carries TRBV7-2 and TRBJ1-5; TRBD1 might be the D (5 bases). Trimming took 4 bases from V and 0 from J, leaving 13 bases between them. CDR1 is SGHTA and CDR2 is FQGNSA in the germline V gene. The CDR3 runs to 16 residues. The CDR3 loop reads CASSSDSAISNQPQHF. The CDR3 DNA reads TGTGCCAGCAGCTCCGACAGTGCTATTAGCAATCAGCCCCAGCATTTT. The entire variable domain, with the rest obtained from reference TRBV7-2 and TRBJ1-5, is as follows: GAGVSQSPSNKVTEKGKDVELRCDPISGHTALYWYRQSLGQGLEFLIYFQGNSAPDKSGLPSDRFSAERTGGSVSTLTIQRTQQEDSAVYLCASSSDSAISNQPQHFGDGTRLSIL.

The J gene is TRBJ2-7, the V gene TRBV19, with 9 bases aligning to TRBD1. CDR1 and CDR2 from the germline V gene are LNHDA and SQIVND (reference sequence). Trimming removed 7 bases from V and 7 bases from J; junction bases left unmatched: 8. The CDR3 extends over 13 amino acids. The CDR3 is CASTRTGTGEQYF. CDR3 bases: TGTGCCAGTACCCGCACCGGGACAGGGGAGCAGTACTTC. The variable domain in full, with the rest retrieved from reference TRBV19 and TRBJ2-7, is DGGITQSPKYLFRKEGQNVTLSCEQNLNHDAMYWYRQDPGQGLRLIYYSQIVNDFQKGDIAEGYSVSREKKESFPLTVTSAQKNPTAFYLCASTRTGTGEQYFGPGTRLTVT.